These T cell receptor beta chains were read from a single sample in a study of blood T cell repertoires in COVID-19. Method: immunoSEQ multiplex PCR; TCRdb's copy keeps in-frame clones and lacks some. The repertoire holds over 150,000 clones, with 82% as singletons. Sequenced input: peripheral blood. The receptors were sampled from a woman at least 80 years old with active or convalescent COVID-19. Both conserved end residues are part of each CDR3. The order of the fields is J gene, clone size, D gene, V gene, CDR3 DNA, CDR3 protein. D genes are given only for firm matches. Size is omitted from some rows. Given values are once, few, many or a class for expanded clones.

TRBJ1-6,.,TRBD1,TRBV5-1,TGCGCCAGCAGCCAGGGCCCCCGGGACAGGGGGTCACCCCTCCACTTT,CASSQGPRDRGSPLHF
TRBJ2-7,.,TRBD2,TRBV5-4,TGTGCCAGCAGCTTACAAAAGGGACTAGCGGGGCGCGAGCAGTACTTC,CASSLQKGLAGREQYF
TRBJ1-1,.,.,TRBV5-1,TGCGCCAGCAGCTTGCAAGGGGGGGACACTGAAGCTTTCTTT,CASSLQGGDTEAFF
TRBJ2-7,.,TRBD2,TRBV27,TGTGCCAGCAGTTTGCGGGAGGGGTACGAGCAGTACTTC,CASSLREGYEQYF
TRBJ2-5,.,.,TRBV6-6,TGTGCCAGCAGTCGGAGCGGCCAAGAGACCCAGTACTTC,CASSRSGQETQYF
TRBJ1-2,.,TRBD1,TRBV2,TGTGCCAGCCGCCGGGACAGCTACCAATCTAACTATGGCTACACCTTC,CASRRDSYQSNYGYTF
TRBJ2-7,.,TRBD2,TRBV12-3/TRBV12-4,TGTGCCAGCACCGAGCGGGAGCTAGGCGAGCAGTACTTC,CASTERELGEQYF
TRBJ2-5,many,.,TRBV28,TGTGCCAGCAGCTCCCGCGGTATAGGTCAAGAGACCCAGTACTTC,CASSSRGIGQETQYF
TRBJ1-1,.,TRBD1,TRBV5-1,TGCGCCAGCAGCGGGACAGAGAACACTGAAGCTTTCTTT,CASSGTENTEAFF
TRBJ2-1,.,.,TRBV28,TGTGCCAGCACCTCCGGCGGCTCCTCGAGCTCCTACAATGAGCAGTTCTTC,CASTSGGSSSSYNEQFF
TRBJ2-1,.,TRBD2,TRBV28,TGTGCCAGCAGTTTAACGGGAGGGAATGAGCAGTTCTTC,CASSLTGGNEQFF
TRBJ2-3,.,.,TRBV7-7,TGTGCTAGCAGCCCAGAGTTAGCGGCTAGCACAGATACGCAGTATTTT,CASSPELAASTDTQYF
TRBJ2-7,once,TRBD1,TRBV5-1,TGCGCCAGCAGCTTACCCGGGACAGGGAATTACGAGCAGTACTTC,CASSLPGTGNYEQYF
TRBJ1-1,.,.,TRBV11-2,TGTGCCAGCAGCAAAGGACAGAACACTGAAGCTTTCTTT,CASSKGQNTEAFF
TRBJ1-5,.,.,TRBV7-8,TGTGCCAGCAGCTTAGGGGGCGAGAATCAGCCCCAGCATTTT,CASSLGGENQPQHF
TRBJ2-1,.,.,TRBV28,TGTGCCAGCAGCACGATTGGAGGGGACTACAATGAGCAGTTCTTC,CASSTIGGDYNEQFF
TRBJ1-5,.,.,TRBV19,TGTGCCAGTAGCGACAGTCGGGATCAGCCCCAGCATTTT,CASSDSRDQPQHF
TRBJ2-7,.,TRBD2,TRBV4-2,TGTGCCAGCAGCCAAGGCGGGAGCTACGAGCAGTACTTC,CASSQGGSYEQYF
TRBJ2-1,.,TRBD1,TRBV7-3,TGTGCCAGCAGCCTGGCCCCGGGACAGGAGGGCAATGAGCAGTTCTTC,CASSLAPGQEGNEQFF
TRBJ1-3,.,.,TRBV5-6,TGTGCCAGCAGCTTGGTCCAGGGAGGAAACACCATATATTTT,CASSLVQGGNTIYF
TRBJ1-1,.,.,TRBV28,TGTGCCAGCAGTCTCCCCGACAGGACTGAAGCTTTCTTT,CASSLPDRTEAFF
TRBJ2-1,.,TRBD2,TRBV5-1,TGCGCCAGCAGCCGCGGACTAGCGGGAGGGGCCTACAATGAGCAGTTCTTC,CASSRGLAGGAYNEQFF
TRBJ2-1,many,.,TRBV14,TGTGCCAGCAGCCATATCCTAGAAAACCATGAGCAGTTCTTC,CASSHILENHEQFF
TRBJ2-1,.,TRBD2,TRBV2,TGTGCCAGCAGTAGGCTAGCGGGAGTGTACAATGAGCAGTTCTTC,CASSRLAGVYNEQFF
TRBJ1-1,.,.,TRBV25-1,TGTGCCAGCAGTGAGAGGAGGAACACTGAAGCTTTCTTT,CASSERRNTEAFF
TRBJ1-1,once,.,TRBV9,TGTGCCAGCAGCGTAGTTGGGGGAGGAGGCACTGAAGCTTTCTTT,CASSVVGGGGTEAFF
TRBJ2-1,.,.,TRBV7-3,TGTGCCAGCAGCTTAACCGGGAGATCATACAATGAGCAGTTCTTC,CASSLTGRSYNEQFF
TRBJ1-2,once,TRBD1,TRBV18,TGTGCCAGCTCACGCGGACAGGGCGAGGGCTACACCTTC,CASSRGQGEGYTF
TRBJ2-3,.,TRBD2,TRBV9,TGTGCCAGCAGCGTAGGACTAGCGGGAGGGTACGCAGATACGCAGTATTTT,CASSVGLAGGYADTQYF
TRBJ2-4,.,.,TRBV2,TGTGCCAGCAGTACAGGGTGGGAAGCCAAAAACATTCAGTACTTC,CASSTGWEAKNIQYF
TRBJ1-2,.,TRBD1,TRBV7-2,TGTGCCAGCAGCATACAGGGGGTTGGCTATGGCTACACCTTC,CASSIQGVGYGYTF
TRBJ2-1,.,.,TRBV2,TGTGCCGGGGCGACAGGTCTAGGTAATGAGCAGTTCTTC,CAGATGLGNEQFF
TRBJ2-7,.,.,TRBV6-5,TGTGCCAGCAGCGTTGGCCCCAACTACGAGCAGTACTTC,CASSVGPNYEQYF
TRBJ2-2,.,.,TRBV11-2,TGTGCCAGCAGCTTAGTTGGTAGCGGATCATACGGGGAGCTGTTTTTT,CASSLVGSGSYGELFF
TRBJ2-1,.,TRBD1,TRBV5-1,TGCGCCAGCACCTCGCAGGGGGCCATATACAATGAGCAGTTCTTC,CASTSQGAIYNEQFF
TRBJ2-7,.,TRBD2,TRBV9,TGTGCCAGCAGCCCCCCGGGGGTAGCGGGGTCCTACGAGCAGTACTTC,CASSPPGVAGSYEQYF
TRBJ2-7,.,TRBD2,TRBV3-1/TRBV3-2,TGTGCCAGCAGCCACCAAGCGGGGGCCCTAAACGAGCAGTACTTC,CASSHQAGALNEQYF
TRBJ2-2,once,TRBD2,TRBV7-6,TGTGCCAGCAGCCCGAAGCGGGACGCGAACACCGGGGAGCTGTTTTTT,CASSPKRDANTGELFF
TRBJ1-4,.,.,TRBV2,TGTGCCAGCAAAGCCGGGTCCCAGTGGGAGAAACTGTTTTTT,CASKAGSQWEKLFF
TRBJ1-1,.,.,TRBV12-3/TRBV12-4,TGTGCCAGCAGTCGAACAGGAGAGCTTGAAGCTTTCTTT,CASSRTGELEAFF
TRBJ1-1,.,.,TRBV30,TGTGCCTGGGGACCCGGACTCAATATCGGGGCTTTCTTT,CAWGPGLNIGAFF
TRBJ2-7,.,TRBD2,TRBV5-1,TGCGCCAGCAGCTCCGGGACTAGCGGCTACGAGCAGTACTTC,CASSSGTSGYEQYF
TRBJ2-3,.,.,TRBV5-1,TGCGCCAGCAGCCTGCTCCAGGCAGCAGATACGCAGTATTTT,CASSLLQAADTQYF
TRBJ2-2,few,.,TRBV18,TGTGCCAGCTCACCAGATGTTATGGGGCCCACCGGGGAGCTGTTTTTT,CASSPDVMGPTGELFF
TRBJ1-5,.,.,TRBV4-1,TGCGCCAGCAGCCAAGATAATGGACAGAACAATCAGCCCCAGCATTTT,CASSQDNGQNNQPQHF
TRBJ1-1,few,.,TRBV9,TGTGCCAGCAGCGTAAACAGGGCCACTGAAGCTTTCTTT,CASSVNRATEAFF
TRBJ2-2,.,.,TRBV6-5,TGTGCCAGCAGTTACTCAGGAGAGAACACCGGGGAGCTGTTTTTT,CASSYSGENTGELFF
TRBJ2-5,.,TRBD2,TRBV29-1,TGCAGCGTGGCACTAGCGGGAGGGCGGGAGACCCAGTACTTC,CSVALAGGRETQYF